Shown below are 16 T cell receptor beta chains from a single sample sequenced in a study of regulatory T cells in long-lasting Graves disease. Arm-PCR of CDR3 regions with iRepertoire HTBI primers generated TCR beta libraries. TCRdb fed the multiplex PCR reads into MiXCR, producing one record per CDR3 protein. Altogether 450,000 to 600,000 distinct CDR3 sequences are present, 15% to 20% being singletons, with the ten largest covering 9% to 15%. Sample time point: newly diagnosed GD, antithyroid drugs for less than 3 months. From RNA extracted from PBMCs, the TCR library was made. The same sample was also used in a study of T cells in Graves' hyperthyroidism and ophthalmopathy.

Specimen: peripheral blood mononuclear cells (PBMCs), collected at new diagnosis, from a patient treated with antithyroid drugs. These receptors were taken from a man between 40 and 49 years old with Graves disease.

This clonotype was seen a handful of times. The rearrangement uses TRBV24-1 and TRBJ2-2; 7 bases agree with TRBD1. The CDR3 extends over 16 amino acids. Trimming cost V 0 bases and J 1 base; bases outside gene matches: 1. The V gene's germline CDR1 is KGHDR and CDR2 SFDVKD. This chain's CDR3 is CATSDLHRGNTGELFF. The DNA of the CDR3 is TGTGCCACCAGTGATTTGCACAGGGGGAACACCGGGGAGCTGTTTTTT.

The chain is built from TRBV28 and TRBJ2-2, with TRBD1 matching 11 bases. The CDR3 runs 16 residues. Germline trimming cut 6 bases from V and 4 bases from J; bases unmatched to any gene: 7. CDR1 and CDR2 from the germline V gene are MDHEN and SYDVKM. CDR3 sequence (DNA): TGTGCCAGCAGCCACGGGGACAGGGGGTCCACCGGGGAGCTGTTTTTT. Amino acids: CASSHGDRGSTGELFF.

This clonotype appeared many times. V usage is TRBV30 and J usage is TRBJ2-1; D might be TRBD1 or TRBD2, each matching 5 bases. V was shortened by 5 bases and J by 9 bases, with 14 bases between the two germline ends. This CDR3 is 12 amino acids long. CDR1 is GTSNPN and CDR2 is SVGIG in the germline V gene (reference sequence). The CDR3 DNA reads TGTGCCTGGGGGGGTTTTAGGGGTGAGCAGTTCTTC. Protein sequence: CAWGGFRGEQFF.

This clonotype was seen repeatedly, ten times or more. J is TRBJ1-5 and V is TRBV20-1; 8 bases match TRBD1. CDR3 length: 13 residues. The V gene's germline CDR1 is DFQATT and CDR2 SNEGSKA (reference sequence). In nucleotides, the CDR3 is TGCTCATTCCGGGACAGGACAGATCAGCCCCAGCATTTT. It yields the protein CSFRDRTDQPQHF.

This clonotype was detected many times. The V call is TRBV5-1, the J call TRBJ2-2, with D unclear. The V gene's germline CDR1 is SGHRS and CDR2 YFSETQ. CDR3 size: 15 residues. V was trimmed by 4 bases and J by 6 bases, leaving 16 bases between them. This CDR3 is CASSPSLAGPGELFF. Written as DNA, the CDR3 is TGCGCCAGCAGCCCATCCCTGGCCGGTCCCGGGGAGCTGTTTTTT.

This clonotype was seen ten or more times. The genes are TRBV11-2 and TRBJ2-7; unclear D gene. Looked up from germline, CDR1 is SGHAT and CDR2 is FQNNGV. The CDR3 is 13 residues long. Trimming removed 0 bases at V and 4 bases at J, with 7 bases between. The CDR3 spells CASSLDIGYEQYF. The CDR3 DNA sequence: TGTGCCAGCAGCTTAGATATAGGGTACGAGCAGTACTTC.

The V and J genes are TRBV28 and TRBJ2-7, with D maybe TRBD1 (5 bases). The V gene lost 4 bases and the J gene lost 3 bases, with 16 bases spanning the gap. CDR1 and CDR2 from the germline V gene are MDHEN and SYDVKM. The CDR3 length is 15 residues. Here the CDR3 DNA reads TGTGCCAGCAGTTCCCAGGGTAACTATAACTACGAGCAGTACTTC. It translates to CASSSQGNYNYEQYF. Using reference TRBV28 and TRBJ2-7 for the parts outside the CDR3, the full variable domain is DVKVTQSSRYLVKRTGEKVFLECVQDMDHENMFWYRQDPGLGLRLIYFSYDVKMKEKGDIPEGYSVSREKKERFSLILESASTNQTSMYLCASSSQGNYNYEQYFGPGTRLTVT.

This clonotype has a single count. This chain links TRBV6-9 with TRBJ2-3; D is uncertain. CDR3 length: 14 amino acids. Trimming stripped 4 bases from V and 0 bases from J, with 8 bases between. Germline assignment: CDR1 MNHGY and CDR2 SVAAGI. The CDR3 region has the DNA TGTGCCAGCAGTTGCTTAAAAAGCACAGATACGCAGTATTTT. Its translation: CASSCLKSTDTQYF.

The chain links TRBV28 to TRBJ2-1, with D perhaps matching TRBD2 (6 bases). Trimming left V 5 bases short and J 6 bases short, with 17 bases between. The CDR3 covers 15 residues. From germline, CDR1 is MDHEN and CDR2 SYDVKM. The CDR3 sequence: CASSGPARGVNEQFF. CDR3 DNA sequence: TGTGCCAGCAGTGGACCGGCCCGCGGGGTCAATGAGCAGTTCTTC.

This clonotype was seen a handful of times. CDR3: CASSKDRGYETQYF. In DNA form, the CDR3 reads TGCGCCAGCAGCAAGGACAGGGGGTATGAGACCCAGTACTTC. The chain uses TRBV5-1 and TRBJ2-5; the match to TRBD1 covers 10 bases. The length of the CDR3 is 14 residues. J lost 5 bases, V lost 4 bases, and 5 bases had no gene match. Germline lookup yields CDR1 SGHRS and CDR2 YFSETQ.

This clonotype was seen more than once but under ten times. The chain carries TRBV5-1 and TRBJ2-1; 13 bases map to TRBD2. The J segment lost 4 bases and the V segment lost 4 bases, leaving 5 bases of the junction unmatched. The CDR3 totals 16 residues. The germline gives CDR1 SGHRS, CDR2 YFSETQ. In DNA, the CDR3 is TGCGCCAGCAGCCCTGGGACTAGCGGGATTTACAATGAGCAGTTCTTC. Translated, it gives CASSPGTSGIYNEQFF.

This clonotype has just a few counts. The CDR3 region has the DNA TGTGCCAGCAGTTACTCTACATGGGGGACCAAAAACATTCAGTACTTC. As protein: CASSYSTWGTKNIQYF. The chain joins TRBV6-5 to TRBJ2-4, with D tentatively TRBD1 or TRBD2 (5 bases each). Trimming removed 0 bases at V and 2 bases at J, with 11 bases between. The CDR3 has 16 amino acids. Germline-derived CDR1 and CDR2 are MNHEY and SVGAGI.

About this clonotype: This may arise from a read error, as a much more abundant clone is one base away. This chain connects TRBV20-1 to TRBJ2-1, with 11 nucleotides matching TRBD1. V dropped 6 bases and J dropped 10; count of bases not matched to a gene: 8. The CDR3 has 13 amino acids. From germline, CDR1 is DFQATT and CDR2 SNEGSKA (reference sequence). For the CDR3, the DNA is TGCAGTGCAACGGGACAGGGGGGGTACGAGCAGTTCTTC. This translates into CSATGQGGYEQFF.

This clonotype was seen repeatedly, ten times or more. The V and J genes are TRBV28 and TRBJ2-1; the match to TRBD1 covers 7 bases. The CDR3 consists of 17 residues. V shed 5 bases, J shed 5 bases, and the junction held 15 bases outside the gene matches. Per germline, CDR1 MDHEN and CDR2 SYDVKM. The chain's CDR3 is CASSRKGQVHLHNEQFF. The CDR3 DNA follows: TGTGCCAGCAGTCGGAAAGGACAGGTTCACCTTCACAATGAGCAGTTCTTC.

In its sample, this clonotype was seen many times. The chain has TRBV20-1 and TRBJ2-4; a possible D gene is TRBD2 (6 bases). CDR3 length equals 13 residues. The V gene's germline CDR1 is DFQATT and CDR2 SNEGSKA (reference sequence). V was shortened by 3 bases and J by 6 bases, with 12 bases between the two germline ends. CDR3 region: CSARPGLVNIQYF. CDR3 coding DNA: TGCAGTGCTAGGCCGGGACTCGTAAACATTCAGTACTTC.

This clonotype was counted only a few times. This rearrangement joins TRBV5-1 to TRBJ2-5; D gene unclear. The V and J ends lost 2 bases and 0 bases respectively, with 14 bases between them. CDR1 is SGHRS and CDR2 is YFSETQ in the germline V gene. The CDR3 is 16 amino acids. This CDR3 reads CASSFSAPEYQETQYF. The CDR3 DNA is TGCGCCAGCAGCTTTTCTGCTCCAGAGTACCAAGAGACCCAGTACTTC.